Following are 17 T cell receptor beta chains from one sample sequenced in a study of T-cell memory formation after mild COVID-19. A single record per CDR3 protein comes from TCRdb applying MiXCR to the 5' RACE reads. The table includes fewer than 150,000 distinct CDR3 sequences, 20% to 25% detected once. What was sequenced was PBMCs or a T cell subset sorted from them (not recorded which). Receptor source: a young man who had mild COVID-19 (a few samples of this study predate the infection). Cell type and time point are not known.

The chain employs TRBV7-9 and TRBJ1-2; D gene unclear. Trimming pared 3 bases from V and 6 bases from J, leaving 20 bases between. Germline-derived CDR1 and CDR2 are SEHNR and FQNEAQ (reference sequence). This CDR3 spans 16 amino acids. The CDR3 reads CASSFNPGGGLDGYTF. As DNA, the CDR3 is TGTGCCAGCAGCTTTAACCCGGGAGGAGGTCTCGATGGCTACACCTTC.

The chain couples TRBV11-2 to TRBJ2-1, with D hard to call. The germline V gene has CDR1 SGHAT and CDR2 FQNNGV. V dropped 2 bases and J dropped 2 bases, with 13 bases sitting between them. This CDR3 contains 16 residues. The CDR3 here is CASSLRPDPAYNEQFF. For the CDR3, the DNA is TGTGCCAGCAGCTTAAGACCTGACCCGGCCTACAATGAGCAGTTCTTC.

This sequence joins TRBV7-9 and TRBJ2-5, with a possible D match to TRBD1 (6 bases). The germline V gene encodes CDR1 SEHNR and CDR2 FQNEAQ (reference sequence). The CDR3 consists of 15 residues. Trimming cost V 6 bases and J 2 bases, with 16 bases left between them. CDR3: CASRLTGTPQETQYF. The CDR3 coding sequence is TGTGCCAGCAGATTGACCGGGACACCTCAAGAGACCCAGTACTTC.

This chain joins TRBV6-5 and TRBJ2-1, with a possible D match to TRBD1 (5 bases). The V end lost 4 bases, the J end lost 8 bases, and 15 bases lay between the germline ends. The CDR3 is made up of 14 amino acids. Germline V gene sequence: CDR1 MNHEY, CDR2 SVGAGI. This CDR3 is CASSLGSRGDEQFF. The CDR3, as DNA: TGTGCCAGCAGTTTAGGATCTAGGGGCGATGAGCAGTTCTTC.

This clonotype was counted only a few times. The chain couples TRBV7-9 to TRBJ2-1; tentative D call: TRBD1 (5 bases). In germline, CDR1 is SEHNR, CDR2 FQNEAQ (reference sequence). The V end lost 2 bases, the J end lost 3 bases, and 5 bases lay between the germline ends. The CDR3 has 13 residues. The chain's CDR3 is CASSLTGYNEQFF. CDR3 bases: TGTGCCAGCAGCTTAACAGGCTACAATGAGCAGTTCTTC.

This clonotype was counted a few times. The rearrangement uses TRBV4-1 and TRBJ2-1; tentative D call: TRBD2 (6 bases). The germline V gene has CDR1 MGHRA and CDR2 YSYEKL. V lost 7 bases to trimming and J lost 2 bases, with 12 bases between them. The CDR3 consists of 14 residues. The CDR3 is CASMGLSTYNEQFF. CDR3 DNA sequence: TGCGCCAGCATGGGACTTTCTACCTACAATGAGCAGTTCTTC.

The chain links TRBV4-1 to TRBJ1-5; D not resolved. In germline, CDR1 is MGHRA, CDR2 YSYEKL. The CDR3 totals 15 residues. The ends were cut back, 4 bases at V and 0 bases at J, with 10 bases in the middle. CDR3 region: CASSPSRSSNQPQHF. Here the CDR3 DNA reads TGCGCCAGCAGCCCCAGCAGGTCTAGCAATCAGCCCCAGCATTTT.

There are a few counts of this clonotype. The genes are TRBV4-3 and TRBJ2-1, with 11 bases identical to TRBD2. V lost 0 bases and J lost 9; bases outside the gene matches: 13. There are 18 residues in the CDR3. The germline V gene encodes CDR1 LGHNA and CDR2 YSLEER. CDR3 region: CASSQDLRLAGTFFEQFF. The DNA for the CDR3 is TGCGCCAGCAGCCAAGATCTAAGACTAGCGGGAACCTTCTTTGAGCAGTTCTTC.

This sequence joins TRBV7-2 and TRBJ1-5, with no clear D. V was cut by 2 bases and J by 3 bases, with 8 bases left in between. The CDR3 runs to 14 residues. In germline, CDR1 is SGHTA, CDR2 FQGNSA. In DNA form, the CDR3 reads TGTGCCAGCAGCTTATGGGCAGACAATCAGCCCCAGCATTTT. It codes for CASSLWADNQPQHF. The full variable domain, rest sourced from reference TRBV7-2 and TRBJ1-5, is GAGVSQSPSNKVTEKGKDVELRCDPISGHTALYWYRQSLGQGLEFLIYFQGNSAPDKSGLPSDRFSAERTGGSVSTLTIQRTQQEDSAVYLCASSLWADNQPQHFGDGTRLSIL.

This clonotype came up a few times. The CDR3 DNA reads TGCGCCAGCAGCCAAGAACGGGACAACCCTTGGTCCCAGTACTTC. It yields the protein CASSQERDNPWSQYF. The gene calls are TRBV4-3 and TRBJ2-5; TRBD1 might be the D (6 bases). The CDR3 runs to 15 residues. CDR1 is LGHNA, CDR2 YSLEER, per germline. The V and J ends lost 0 bases and 9 bases respectively, with 17 bases between them.

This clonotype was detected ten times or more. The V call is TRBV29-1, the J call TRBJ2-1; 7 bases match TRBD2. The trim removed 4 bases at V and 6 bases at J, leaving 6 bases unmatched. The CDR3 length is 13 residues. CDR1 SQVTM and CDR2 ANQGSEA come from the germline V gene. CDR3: CSVGLADFNEQFF. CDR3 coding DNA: TGCAGCGTTGGTCTAGCGGACTTCAATGAGCAGTTCTTC.

The CDR3 reads CASSQTRTGGAYNEQFF. CDR3 coding DNA: TGCGCCAGCAGCCAAACCCGGACAGGGGGCGCCTACAATGAGCAGTTCTTC. The chain joins TRBV4-3 to TRBJ2-1; 11 bases are shared with TRBD1. Germline values: CDR1 LGHNA, CDR2 YSLEER. The CDR3 has 17 residues. The V segment lost 2 bases and the J segment 2 bases; nucleotides outside the gene matches: 5.

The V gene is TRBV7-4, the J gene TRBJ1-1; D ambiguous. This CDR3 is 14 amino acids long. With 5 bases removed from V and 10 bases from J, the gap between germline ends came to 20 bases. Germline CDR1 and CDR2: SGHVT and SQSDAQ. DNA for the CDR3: TGTGCCAGCAGCCCTGTCGGAGATTCCTGGGGAGCTTTCTTT. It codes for CASSPVGDSWGAFF.

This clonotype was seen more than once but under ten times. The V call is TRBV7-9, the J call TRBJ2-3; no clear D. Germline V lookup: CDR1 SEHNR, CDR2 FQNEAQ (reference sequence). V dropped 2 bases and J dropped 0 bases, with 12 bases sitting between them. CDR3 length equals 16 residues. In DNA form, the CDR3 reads TGTGCCAGCAGCTTATCAGGAGCCTCTAGCACAGATACGCAGTATTTT. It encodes CASSLSGASSTDTQYF. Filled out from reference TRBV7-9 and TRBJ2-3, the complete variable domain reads DTGVSQNPRHKITKRGQNVTFRCDPISEHNRLYWYRQTLGQGPEFLTYFQNEAQLEKSRLLSDRFSAERPKGSFSTLEIQRTEQGDSAMYLCASSLSGASSTDTQYFGPGTRLTVL.

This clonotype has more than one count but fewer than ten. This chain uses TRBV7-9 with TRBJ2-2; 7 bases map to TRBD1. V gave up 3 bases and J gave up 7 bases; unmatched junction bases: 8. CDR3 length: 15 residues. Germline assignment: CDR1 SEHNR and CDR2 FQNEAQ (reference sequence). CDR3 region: CASSFGTEVNGELFF. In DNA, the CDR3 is TGTGCCAGCAGCTTCGGGACAGAAGTAAACGGGGAGCTGTTTTTT.

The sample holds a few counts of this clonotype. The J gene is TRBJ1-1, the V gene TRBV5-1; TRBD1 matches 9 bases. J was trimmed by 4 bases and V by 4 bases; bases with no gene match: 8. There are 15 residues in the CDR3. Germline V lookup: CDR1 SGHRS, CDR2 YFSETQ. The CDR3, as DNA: TGCGCCAGCAGCCAGGGACAGGGAAGAAGCACTGAAGCTTTCTTT. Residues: CASSQGQGRSTEAFF.

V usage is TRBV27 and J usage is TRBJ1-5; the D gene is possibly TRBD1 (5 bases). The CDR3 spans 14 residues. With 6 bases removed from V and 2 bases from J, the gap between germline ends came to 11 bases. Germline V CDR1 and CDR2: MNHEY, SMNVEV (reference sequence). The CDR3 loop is CASRAIGGNQPQHF. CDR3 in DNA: TGTGCCAGCAGGGCCATAGGGGGCAATCAGCCCCAGCATTTT.